What follows are 18 T cell receptor beta chains derived from one specimen sequenced in a study of graft-versus-host responses after intestinal transplantation. Responders that carried the CFSE label, approximately 200,000 of them, were plated with approximately 200,000 irradiated, violet-dye-labeled stimulator cells. Assay used: immunoSEQ multiplex PCR; TCRdb lists only in-frame clones, some missing. This sample yields fewer than 25,000 clones, of which approximately 40% are seen a single time; 1.3% to 1.5% belongs to the top ten. The sample in question was alloreactive CD8+ T cells from a mixed lymphocyte reaction culture, obtained before transplantation. The subset is: CFSE-low proliferating T cells sorted from approximately six-day pre-transplant mixed lymphocyte reaction (GvH or HvG direction). These receptors all come from a human patient who was an organ donor for intestinal transplantation.

In its sample, this clone ranks as medium-sized. The chain couples TRBV6-7 to TRBJ2-3; 8 bases fit TRBD2. TRBV6-7 is an ORF, with its function uncertain. Trimming took 6 bases from V and 1 from J; bases not matched to a gene: 3. This CDR3 is 14 amino acids long. CDR3 coding DNA: TGTGCCAGCAGCAATAGCGGGGGCACAGATACGCAGTATTTT. This codes for CASSNSGGTDTQYF.

This clone was seen a handful of times. The J gene is TRBJ2-5, the V gene TRBV30; D tentatively fits TRBD1 or TRBD2 (5 bases each). The CDR3 contains 14 residues. Trimming took 3 bases from V and 4 from J, leaving 15 bases between them. Germline CDR1 is GTSNPN and CDR2 is SVGIG (reference sequence). The CDR3, as DNA: TGTGCCTGGAGCCCCGGGGCCGAAGGAGAGACCCAGTACTTC. It translates to CAWSPGAEGETQYF.

This clone was counted between two and nine times. This chain links TRBV6-6 with TRBJ1-2, with D unclear. The length of the CDR3 is 12 residues. Germline CDR1 and CDR2: MNHNY and SVGAGI (reference sequence). V was trimmed by 1 base and J by 6 bases, leaving 6 bases between them. CDR3 DNA sequence: TGTGCCAGCAGTTACTTTCCAGATGGCTACACCTTC. It translates to CASSYFPDGYTF.

The genes are TRBV7-2 and TRBJ2-7, with TRBD1 identical over 8 bases. This CDR3 has 14 residues. The germline V gene has CDR1 SGHTA and CDR2 FQGNSA. V shed 3 bases and J 2 bases; nucleotides not matched to a gene: 3. CDR3 nucleotides: TGTGCCAGCAGCTTGAGGACAGGGACCTACGAGCAGTACTTC. Protein: CASSLRTGTYEQYF. The full variable domain, rest sourced from reference TRBV7-2 and TRBJ2-7, is GAGVSQSPSNKVTEKGKDVELRCDPISGHTALYWYRQSLGQGLEFLIYFQGNSAPDKSGLPSDRFSAERTGGSVSTLTIQRTQQEDSAVYLCASSLRTGTYEQYFGPGTRLTVT.

The V call is TRBV6-4, the J call TRBJ2-3, with 10 positions matching TRBD1. J was trimmed by 4 bases and V by 2 bases; bases with no gene match: 0. Germline values: CDR1 MRHNA, CDR2 SNTAGT. This CDR3 contains 14 residues. The CDR3 here is CASSDGQGADTQYF. The CDR3 nucleotides are TGTGCCAGCAGTGACGGACAGGGGGCAGATACGCAGTATTTT.

J is TRBJ2-1 and V is TRBV7-9; tentatively, D is TRBD1 (6 bases). Looked up from germline, CDR1 is SEHNR and CDR2 is FQNEAQ (reference sequence). Trimming took off 7 bases at V and 3 bases at J, with 10 bases between the two ends. This CDR3 is 13 amino acids long. CDR3 nucleotides: TGTGCCAGCATGAGACAGGACTACAATGAGCAGTTCTTC. Protein: CASMRQDYNEQFF.

V and J are TRBV9 and TRBJ1-3; D perhaps matches TRBD1 (5 bases). V lost 2 bases and J lost 6, with 12 bases in between. This CDR3 spans 14 amino acids. Germline CDR1 and CDR2: SGDLS and YYNGEE. The CDR3 protein is CASSVTGSKNTIYF. The CDR3, as DNA: TGTGCCAGCAGCGTTACAGGCTCAAAAAACACCATATATTTT.

The chain couples TRBV27 to TRBJ2-7, with D possibly matching TRBD2 (6 bases). The germline V gene has CDR1 MNHEY and CDR2 SMNVEV (reference sequence). This CDR3 spans 13 amino acids. V was pared by 3 bases and J by 3 bases, with 9 bases between. As DNA, the CDR3 is TGTGCCAGCAGTTTGGGGGGAGGCTACGAGCAGTACTTC. Amino acids: CASSLGGGYEQYF.

This chain joins TRBV6-5 and TRBJ2-7; 8 bases line up with TRBD2. The J segment lost 3 bases and the V segment lost 4 bases, leaving 2 bases of the junction unmatched. Germline V gives CDR1 MNHEY, CDR2 SVGAGI. The length of the CDR3 is 13 residues. CDR3 protein: CASSFGRVYEQYF. The DNA for the CDR3 is TGTGCCAGCAGTTTCGGGAGGGTCTACGAGCAGTACTTC.

The chain combines TRBV9 with TRBJ1-1; TRBD1 might be the D (6 bases). CDR1 is SGDLS, CDR2 YYNGEE, per germline. The CDR3 totals 15 residues. V lost 4 bases and J 5 bases, leaving 18 bases between the germline ends. The CDR3 protein is CASSLRDIPGTEAFF. The DNA for the CDR3 is TGTGCCAGCAGCCTCCGGGACATACCGGGGACTGAAGCTTTCTTT.

V usage is TRBV27 and J usage is TRBJ2-1, with 7 bases aligning to TRBD2. The CDR3 runs 16 residues. The V segment lost 8 bases and the J segment 3 bases; nucleotides outside the gene matches: 13. CDR1 is MNHEY and CDR2 is SMNVEV in the germline V gene (reference sequence). CDR3 residues: CASRYLGGEDYNEQFF. Here the CDR3 DNA reads TGTGCCAGCCGCTACCTTGGGGGGGAGGACTACAATGAGCAGTTCTTC.

For this clone: The sample carries other DNA sequences with the same CDR3. V and J are TRBV29-1 and TRBJ2-3; tentatively, D is TRBD2 (7 bases). The CDR3 extends over 15 amino acids. CDR1 is SQVTM and CDR2 is ANQGSEA in the germline V gene. The V and J ends lost 7 bases and 2 bases respectively, with 19 bases between them. For the CDR3, the DNA is TGCAGCGGGGAGGGGGGGGCGGGGCCCACAGATACGCAGTATTTT. Translated: CSGEGGAGPTDTQYF.

V usage is TRBV27 and J usage is TRBJ1-2; 8 bases are shared with TRBD1. The junction had 9 bases not matched to a gene; V was cut back by 0 bases and J by 3 bases. Germline V CDR1 and CDR2: MNHEY, SMNVEV (reference sequence). This CDR3 comprises 17 residues. The CDR3 is CASSLSGQGGFYYGYTF. CDR3 in DNA: TGTGCCAGCAGTTTATCCGGACAGGGTGGGTTTTACTATGGCTACACCTTC.

This clone was seen only once. The J gene is TRBJ2-1, the V gene TRBV7-9; 10 bases align to TRBD2. The V and J ends lost 5 bases and 3 bases, in that order; junction bases with no gene match: 7. The CDR3 covers 16 residues. Germline CDR1 is SEHNR and CDR2 is FQNEAQ (reference sequence). The CDR3 spells CASSPELAGNYNEQFF. The DNA for the CDR3 is TGTGCCAGCAGCCCCGAACTAGCGGGAAACTACAATGAGCAGTTCTTC.

This clone was found a few times. The J gene is TRBJ2-2, the V gene TRBV6-5, with D unresolved. The CDR3 spans 15 residues. Germline lookup yields CDR1 MNHEY and CDR2 SVGAGI. V was shortened by 2 bases and J by 3 bases, with 10 bases between the two germline ends. The CDR3 DNA reads TGTGCCAGCAGTTACCCCGGGCCCTACACCGGGGAGCTGTTTTTT. Translating it yields CASSYPGPYTGELFF.

There are a few counts of this clone. This chain connects TRBV4-1 to TRBJ1-2; no reliable D call. This CDR3 has 14 amino acids. V lost 0 bases to trimming and J lost 11 bases, with 16 bases between them. CDR1 and CDR2 (germline): MGHRA, YSYEKL. The CDR3 DNA sequence: TGCGCCAGCAGCCAAGATTGGTGGAGGCCTCGGTACACCTTC. Its protein product is CASSQDWWRPRYTF.

The V call is TRBV9, the J call TRBJ2-2; D uncertain. The germline CDR1 and CDR2 sequences are SGDLS and YYNGEE. V shed 0 bases and J shed 6 bases, with 3 bases lying between them. The CDR3 consists of 12 residues. CDR3: CASSVAAGELFF. CDR3 sequence (DNA): TGTGCCAGCAGCGTAGCGGCCGGGGAGCTGTTTTTT.

The V gene is TRBV6-9, the J gene TRBJ1-2, with 7 bases that match TRBD1. The germline CDR1 and CDR2 sequences are MNHGY and SVAAGI. The CDR3 runs to 16 residues. V shed 3 bases, J shed 1 base, and the junction held 8 bases outside the gene matches. This chain's CDR3 is CASSYQPTGYNYGYTF. The DNA of the CDR3 is TGTGCCAGCAGTTACCAGCCGACAGGGTATAACTATGGCTACACCTTC.